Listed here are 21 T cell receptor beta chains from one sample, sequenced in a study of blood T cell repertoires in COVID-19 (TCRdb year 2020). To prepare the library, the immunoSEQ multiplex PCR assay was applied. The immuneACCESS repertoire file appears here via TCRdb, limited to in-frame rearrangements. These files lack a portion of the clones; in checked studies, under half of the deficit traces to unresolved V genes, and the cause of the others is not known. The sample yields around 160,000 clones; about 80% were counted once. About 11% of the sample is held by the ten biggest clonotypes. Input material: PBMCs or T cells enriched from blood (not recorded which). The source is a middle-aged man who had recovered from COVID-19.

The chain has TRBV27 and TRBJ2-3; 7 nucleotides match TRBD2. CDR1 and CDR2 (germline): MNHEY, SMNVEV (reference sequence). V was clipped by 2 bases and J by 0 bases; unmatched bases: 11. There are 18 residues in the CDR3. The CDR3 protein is CASSLNAGGGPSTDTQYF. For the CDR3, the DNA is TGTGCCAGCAGTTTAAATGCCGGGGGAGGGCCTAGCACAGATACGCAGTATTTT.

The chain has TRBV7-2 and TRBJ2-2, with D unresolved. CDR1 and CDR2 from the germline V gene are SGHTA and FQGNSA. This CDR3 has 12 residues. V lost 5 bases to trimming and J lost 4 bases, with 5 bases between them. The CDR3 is CASSPSTGELFF. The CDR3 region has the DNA TGTGCCAGCAGCCCTAGCACCGGGGAGCTGTTTTTT.

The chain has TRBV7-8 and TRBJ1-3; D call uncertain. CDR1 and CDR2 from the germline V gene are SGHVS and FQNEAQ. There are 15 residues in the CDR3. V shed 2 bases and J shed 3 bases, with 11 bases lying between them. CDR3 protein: CASSLKSQFGNTIYF. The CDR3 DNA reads TGTGCCAGCAGCTTAAAGTCCCAGTTTGGAAACACCATATATTTT. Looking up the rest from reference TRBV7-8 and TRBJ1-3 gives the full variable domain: GAGVSQSPRYKVAKRGQDVALRCDPISGHVSLFWYQQALGQGPEFLTYFQNEAQLDKSGLPSDRFFAERPEGSVSTLKIQRTQQEDSAVYLCASSLKSQFGNTIYFGEGSWLTVV.

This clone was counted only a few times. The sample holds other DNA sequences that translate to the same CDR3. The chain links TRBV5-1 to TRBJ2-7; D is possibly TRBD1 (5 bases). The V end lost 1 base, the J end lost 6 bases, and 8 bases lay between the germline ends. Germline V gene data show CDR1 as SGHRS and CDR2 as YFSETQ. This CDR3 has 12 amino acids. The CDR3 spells CASSLQGREQYF. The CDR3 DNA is TGCGCCAGCAGCTTGCAGGGTCGCGAGCAGTACTTC. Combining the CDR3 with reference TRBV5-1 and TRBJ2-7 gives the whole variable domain KAGVTQTPRYLIKTRGQQVTLSCSPISGHRSVSWYQQTPGQGLQFLFEYFSETQRNKGNFPGRFSGRQFSNSRSEMNVSTLELGDSALYLCASSLQGREQYFGPGTRLTVT.

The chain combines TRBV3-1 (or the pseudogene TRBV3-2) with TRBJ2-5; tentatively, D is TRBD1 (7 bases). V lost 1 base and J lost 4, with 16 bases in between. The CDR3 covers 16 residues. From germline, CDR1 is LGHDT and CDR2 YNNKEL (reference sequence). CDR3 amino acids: CASSQVGGAGGETQYF. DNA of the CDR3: TGTGCCAGCAGCCAAGTCGGAGGGGCAGGGGGAGAGACCCAGTACTTC.

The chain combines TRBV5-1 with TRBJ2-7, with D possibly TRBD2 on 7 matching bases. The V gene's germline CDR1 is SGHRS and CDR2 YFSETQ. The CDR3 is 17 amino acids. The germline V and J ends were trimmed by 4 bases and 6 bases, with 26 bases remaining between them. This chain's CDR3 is CASSPGGHHSVAPEQYF. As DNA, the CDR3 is TGCGCCAGCAGCCCGGGGGGACACCACTCAGTTGCCCCCGAGCAGTACTTC. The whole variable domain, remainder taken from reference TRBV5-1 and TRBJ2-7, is KAGVTQTPRYLIKTRGQQVTLSCSPISGHRSVSWYQQTPGQGLQFLFEYFSETQRNKGNFPGRFSGRQFSNSRSEMNVSTLELGDSALYLCASSPGGHHSVAPEQYFGPGTRLTVT.

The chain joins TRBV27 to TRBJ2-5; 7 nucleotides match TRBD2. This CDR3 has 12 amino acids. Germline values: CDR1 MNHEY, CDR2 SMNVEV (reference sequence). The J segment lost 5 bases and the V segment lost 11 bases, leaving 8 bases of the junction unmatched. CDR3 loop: CAVGGMLETQYF. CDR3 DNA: TGTGCCGTCGGGGGGATGTTGGAGACCCAGTACTTC.

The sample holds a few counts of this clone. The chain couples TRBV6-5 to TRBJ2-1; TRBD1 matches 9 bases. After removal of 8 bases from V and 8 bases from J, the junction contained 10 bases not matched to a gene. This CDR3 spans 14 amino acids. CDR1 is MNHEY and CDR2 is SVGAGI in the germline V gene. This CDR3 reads CASRAGTGPHEQFF. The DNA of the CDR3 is TGTGCCAGCCGAGCCGGGACAGGGCCGCATGAGCAGTTCTTC.

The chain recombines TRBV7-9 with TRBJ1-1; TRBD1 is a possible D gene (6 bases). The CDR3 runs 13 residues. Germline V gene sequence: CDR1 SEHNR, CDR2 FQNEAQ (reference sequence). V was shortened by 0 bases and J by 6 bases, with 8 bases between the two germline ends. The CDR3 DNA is TGTGCCAGCAGCTTAGCCAGGGGCCCTGAAGCTTTCTTT. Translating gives CASSLARGPEAFF.

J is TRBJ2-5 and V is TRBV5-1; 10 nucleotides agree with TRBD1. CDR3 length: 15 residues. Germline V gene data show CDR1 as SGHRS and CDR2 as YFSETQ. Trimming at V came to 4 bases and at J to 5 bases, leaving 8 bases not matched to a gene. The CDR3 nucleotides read TGCGCCAGCAGCCTGACAGGGGGCGCAGGGGAGACCCAGTACTTC. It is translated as CASSLTGGAGETQYF.

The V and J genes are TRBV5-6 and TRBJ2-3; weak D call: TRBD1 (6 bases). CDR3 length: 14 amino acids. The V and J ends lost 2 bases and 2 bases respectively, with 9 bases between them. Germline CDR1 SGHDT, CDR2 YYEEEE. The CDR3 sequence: CASSLGQSTDTQYF. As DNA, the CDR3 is TGTGCCAGCAGCTTAGGACAGTCCACAGATACGCAGTATTTT.

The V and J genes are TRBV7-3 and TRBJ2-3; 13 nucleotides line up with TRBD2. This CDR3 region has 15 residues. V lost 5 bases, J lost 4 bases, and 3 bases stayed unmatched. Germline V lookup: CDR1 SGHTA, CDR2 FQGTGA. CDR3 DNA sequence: TGTGCCAGCAGCGAGACTAGCGGGGGGCCAGATACGCAGTATTTT. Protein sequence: CASSETSGGPDTQYF.

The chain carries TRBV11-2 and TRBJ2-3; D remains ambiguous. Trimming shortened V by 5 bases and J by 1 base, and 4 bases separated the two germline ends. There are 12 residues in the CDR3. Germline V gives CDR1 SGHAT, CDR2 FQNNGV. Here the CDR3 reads CASSIGTDTQYF. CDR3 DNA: TGTGCCAGCAGCATCGGCACAGATACGCAGTATTTT.

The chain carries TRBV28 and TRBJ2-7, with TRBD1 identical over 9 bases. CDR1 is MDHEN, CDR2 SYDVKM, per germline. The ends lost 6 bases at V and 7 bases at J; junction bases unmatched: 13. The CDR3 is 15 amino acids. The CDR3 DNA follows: TGTGCCAGCAGAGGGAGCGGGACAGGGTTGAAGGAGCAGTACTTC. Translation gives CASRGSGTGLKEQYF. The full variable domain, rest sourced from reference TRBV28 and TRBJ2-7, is DVKVTQSSRYLVKRTGEKVFLECVQDMDHENMFWYRQDPGLGLRLIYFSYDVKMKEKGDIPEGYSVSREKKERFSLILESASTNQTSMYLCASRGSGTGLKEQYFGPGTRLTVT.

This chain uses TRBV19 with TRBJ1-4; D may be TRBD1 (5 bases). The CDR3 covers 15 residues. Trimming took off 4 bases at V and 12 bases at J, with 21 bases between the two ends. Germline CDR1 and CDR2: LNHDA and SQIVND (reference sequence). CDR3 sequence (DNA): TGTGCCAGTAGTAACCCAGGGCTATGGCGTTCGGAACTGTTTTTT. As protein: CASSNPGLWRSELFF.

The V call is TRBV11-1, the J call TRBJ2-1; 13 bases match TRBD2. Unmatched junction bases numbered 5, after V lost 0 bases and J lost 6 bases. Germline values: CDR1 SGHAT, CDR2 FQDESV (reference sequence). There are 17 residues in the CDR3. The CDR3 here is CASSLAPGTSGTNEQFF. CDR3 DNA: TGTGCCAGCAGCTTAGCGCCTGGGACTAGCGGGACCAATGAGCAGTTCTTC. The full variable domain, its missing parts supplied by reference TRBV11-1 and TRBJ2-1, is EAEVAQSPRYKITEKSQAVAFWCDPISGHATLYWYRQILGQGPELLVQFQDESVVDDSQLPKDRFSAERLKGVDSTLKIQPAELGDSAMYLCASSLAPGTSGTNEQFFGPGTRLTVL.

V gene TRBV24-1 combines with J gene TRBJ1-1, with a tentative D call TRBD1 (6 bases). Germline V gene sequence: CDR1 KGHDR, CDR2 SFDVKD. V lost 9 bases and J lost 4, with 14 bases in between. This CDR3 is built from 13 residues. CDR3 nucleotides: TGTGCCACCGTGGGGGCATGGGGCACTGAAGCTTTCTTT. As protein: CATVGAWGTEAFF.

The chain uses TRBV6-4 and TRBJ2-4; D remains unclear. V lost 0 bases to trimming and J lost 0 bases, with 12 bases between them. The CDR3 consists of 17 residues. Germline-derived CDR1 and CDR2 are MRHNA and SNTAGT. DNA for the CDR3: TGTGCCAGCAGTGACTCGCGTCACCAACTAGCCAAAAACATTCAGTACTTC. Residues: CASSDSRHQLAKNIQYF.

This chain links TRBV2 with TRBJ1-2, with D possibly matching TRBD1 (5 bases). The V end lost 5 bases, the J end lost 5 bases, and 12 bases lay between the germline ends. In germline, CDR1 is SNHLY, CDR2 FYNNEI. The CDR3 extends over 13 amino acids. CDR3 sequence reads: CASSWGIVYGYTF. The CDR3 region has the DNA TGTGCCAGCAGTTGGGGCATTGTGTATGGCTACACCTTC.

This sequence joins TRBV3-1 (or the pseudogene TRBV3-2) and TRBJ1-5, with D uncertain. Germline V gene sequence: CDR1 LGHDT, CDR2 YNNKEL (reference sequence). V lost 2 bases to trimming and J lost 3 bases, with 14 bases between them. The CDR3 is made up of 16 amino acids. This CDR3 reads CASSQSRGRFNQPQHF. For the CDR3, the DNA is TGTGCCAGCAGCCAATCCCGCGGGCGGTTCAATCAGCCCCAGCATTTT.

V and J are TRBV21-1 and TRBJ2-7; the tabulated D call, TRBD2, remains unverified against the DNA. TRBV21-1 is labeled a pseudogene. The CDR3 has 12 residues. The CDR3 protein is CASSADWREQYF. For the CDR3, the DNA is TGTGCCAGCAGCGCTGACTGGCGCGAGCAGTACTTC.